This is a list of T cell receptor beta chains from one sample in a study of T-cell reconstitution after alpha-beta-depleted transplantation in children. TCRdb reanalysed the PCR reads using MiXCR and keeps one entry per CDR3 protein. The table lists 100,000 to 120,000 distinct CDR3 sequences, about 9.3% of them singletons. The sequences come from PBMCs from the stem cell graft donor, collected from the stem cell graft. The receptors stem from a human donor who donated a stem cell graft to a child with acute lymphoblastic leukemia. The CDR3 runs from the conserved cysteine through the conserved F or W. Fields, in order: clone size, D gene, J gene, V gene, CDR3 protein, CDR3 DNA. A D gene is named only where the DNA matches it firmly. Some rows have no size entry. The others give once, few or many, or a class for an expanded clone.

many,TRBD1,TRBJ2-1,TRBV12-3/TRBV12-4,CASSFEGDRGNEQFF,TGTGCCAGCAGTTTTGAAGGAGACAGGGGCAATGAGCAGTTCTTC
many,-,TRBJ1-6,TRBV12-3/TRBV12-4,CASSFVQAGAGGVHF,TGTGCCAGCAGTTTTGTGCAGGCTGGGGCCGGGGGCGTCCACTTT
many,-,TRBJ1-1,TRBV6-5,CASSYLLHRAEAFF,TGTGCCAGCAGTTACCTACTACACCGGGCAGAAGCTTTCTTT
many,-,TRBJ1-1,TRBV7-2,CASSSVGGTVQNTEAFF,TGTGCCAGCAGCTCAGTGGGGGGGACTGTGCAGAACACTGAAGCTTTCTTT
-,TRBD2,TRBJ2-7,TRBV15,CATSRELGRAYEQYF,TGTGCCACCAGCAGAGAACTCGGGAGGGCCTACGAGCAGTACTTC
many,TRBD1,TRBJ2-7,TRBV28,CASSPQTGTGGDEQYF,TGTGCCAGCAGTCCCCAGACCGGGACAGGGGGCGACGAGCAGTACTTC
-,-,TRBJ2-7,TRBV12-3/TRBV12-4,CASSLKWLTYEQYF,TGTGCCAGCAGTCTAAAATGGCTAACCTACGAGCAGTACTTC
-,TRBD1,TRBJ2-5,TRBV18,CASSPTGGMGQETQYF,TGTGCCAGCTCGCCGACAGGGGGCATGGGCCAAGAGACCCAGTACTTC
many,-,TRBJ2-3,TRBV7-8,CASSLEGGYTDTQYF,TGTGCCAGCAGCTTAGAGGGCGGCTACACAGATACGCAGTATTTT
many,TRBD2,TRBJ2-1,TRBV14,CASSQGRGSFDEQFF,TGTGCCAGCAGCCAAGGCCGCGGGAGTTTCGATGAGCAGTTCTTC
many,-,TRBJ2-2,TRBV5-1,CASSLEGGRAGELFF,TGCGCCAGCAGCTTGGAGGGGGGGCGCGCCGGGGAGCTGTTTTTT
many,TRBD1,TRBJ2-7,TRBV28,CASSLPGTGSSYEQYF,TGTGCCAGCAGTTTGCCCGGGACAGGGAGCTCCTACGAGCAGTACTTC
many,-,TRBJ2-7,TRBV7-2,CASSLEGSSSRGQYF,TGTGCCAGCAGCTTAGAGGGCAGTTCTTCCAGAGGGCAGTACTTC
many,TRBD1,TRBJ2-7,TRBV5-1,CASSYFVRTGSSYEQYF,TGCGCCAGCAGCTACTTCGTGCGGACAGGGTCATCCTACGAGCAGTACTTC
many,TRBD2,TRBJ2-5,TRBV2,CASKASSGQETQYF,TGTGCCAGCAAGGCCTCTAGCGGCCAAGAGACCCAGTACTTC
many,-,TRBJ1-3,TRBV6-5,CASSYWQGVGNTIYF,TGTGCCAGCAGTTACTGGCAGGGAGTTGGAAACACCATATATTTT
many,-,TRBJ1-2,TRBV7-2,CASSLGPGHALYGYTF,TGTGCCAGCAGCTTAGGCCCGGGACACGCATTATATGGCTACACCTTC
many,-,TRBJ2-1,TRBV5-1,CASSLGTAANEQFF,TGCGCCAGCAGCTTGGGGACCGCGGCCAATGAGCAGTTCTTC
many,-,TRBJ2-3,TRBV5-1,CASSYRGTQDTQYF,TGCGCCAGCAGCTACCGCGGGACACAGGATACGCAGTATTTT
many,TRBD1,TRBJ2-3,TRBV7-8,CASSTWGQGTDTQYF,TGTGCCAGCAGTACCTGGGGACAGGGCACAGATACGCAGTATTTT
many,-,TRBJ2-5,TRBV5-6,CASSLDLTGQGLGETQYF,TGTGCCAGCAGCTTGGACTTAACGGGACAGGGACTAGGAGAGACCCAGTACTTC
many,TRBD2,TRBJ2-3,TRBV9,CASSAIAGRTDTQYF,TGTGCCAGCAGCGCGATAGCGGGACGCACAGATACGCAGTATTTT